The 31 T cell receptor beta chains in this list originate from one sample, sequenced in a study of graft-versus-host responses after intestinal transplantation. These receptors' antigens are unknown. The data were produced by immunoSEQ multiplex PCR, yet TCRdb's version contains in-frame clones alone and is incomplete. The sample contains about 120,000 clones, just under 95% of which appear only once. This material consisted of unstimulated CD8+ T cells sorted from spleen or lymph node cells, taken before transplant. The receptors here all came from a human donor who was the organ donor for an intestinal transplant.

The chain uses TRBV6-1 and TRBJ1-5; D is unresolved. CDR3 length: 21 residues. Looked up from germline, CDR1 is MNHNS and CDR2 is SASEGT. Trimming took 2 bases from V and 0 from J, leaving 26 bases between them. For the CDR3, the DNA is TGTGCCAGCAGTGAACTAGTCAGCTTGGACCCCCGCCGTGATAGCAATCAGCCCCAGCATTTT. This encodes CASSELVSLDPRRDSNQPQHF.

Turning to this clone: The sample contains more than one DNA sequence encoding this CDR3. The chain links TRBV30 to TRBJ2-7, with D uncertain. Germline CDR1 GTSNPN, CDR2 SVGIG (reference sequence). The CDR3 is made up of 12 amino acids. With 0 bases removed from V and 2 bases from J, the gap between germline ends came to 5 bases. CDR3 region: CAWSVGAYEQYF. CDR3 nucleotides: TGTGCCTGGAGTGTAGGTGCCTACGAGCAGTACTTC.

The CDR3 spells CASSQVNRGNGYGYTF. As DNA, the CDR3 is TGCGCCAGCAGCCAAGTCAACAGGGGGAACGGCTATGGCTACACCTTC. This chain links TRBV4-1 with TRBJ1-2; 8 nucleotides agree with TRBD1. Germline-derived CDR1 and CDR2 are MGHRA and YSYEKL. This CDR3 is built from 16 residues. The V and J ends lost 1 base and 4 bases, in that order; junction bases with no gene match: 8.

The sample holds one count of this clone. The chain recombines TRBV7-2 with TRBJ2-7, with TRBD2 matching 7 bases. Per the germline V gene, CDR1 is SGHTA and CDR2 is FQGNSA. With V trimmed by 3 bases and J by 2 bases, 1 base remained unmatched. CDR3 length: 13 amino acids. CDR3 DNA sequence: TGTGCCAGCAGCTTTCTAGCGGCCTACGAGCAGTACTTC. It encodes CASSFLAAYEQYF.

J is TRBJ2-7 and V is TRBV28; 7 bases match TRBD1. CDR1 MDHEN and CDR2 SYDVKM come from the germline V gene. The CDR3 is made up of 14 amino acids. Trimming removed 6 bases from V and 0 bases from J; junction bases left unmatched: 5. CDR3 sequence: CASSAGTDSYEQYF. CDR3 DNA: TGTGCCAGCAGCGCCGGGACAGACTCCTACGAGCAGTACTTC.

The chain employs TRBV13 and TRBJ1-2, with a tentative D call TRBD1 (5 bases). V lost 5 bases, J lost 1 base, and 8 bases lay in between. There are 13 residues in the CDR3. CDR1 and CDR2 (germline): PRHDT, FYEKMQ (reference sequence). The CDR3 region has the DNA TGTGCCAGCAGCCTACAGGATAACTATGGCTACACCTTC. Its protein is CASSLQDNYGYTF.

The genes are TRBV6-5 and TRBJ1-5; D unresolved. CDR3 length equals 11 residues. Germline assignment: CDR1 MNHEY and CDR2 SVGAGI. V was trimmed by 5 bases and J by 9 bases, leaving 8 bases between them. CDR3 loop: CASSDIAPQHF. For the CDR3, the DNA is TGTGCCAGCAGTGATATTGCGCCCCAGCATTTT.

V and J are TRBV19 and TRBJ2-5; D not certain. The V gene lost 3 bases and the J gene lost 6 bases, with 11 bases spanning the gap. The germline CDR1 and CDR2 sequences are LNHDA and SQIVND (reference sequence). The CDR3 runs 13 residues. The CDR3 protein is CASSMRLGQTQYF. CDR3 DNA sequence: TGTGCCAGTAGTATGAGGTTGGGTCAGACCCAGTACTTC.

The J gene is TRBJ1-1, the V gene TRBV5-6; D perhaps matches TRBD1 (6 bases). CDR3 size: 13 residues. Looked up from germline, CDR1 is SGHDT and CDR2 is YYEEEE. V gave up 0 bases and J gave up 9 bases, with 12 bases separating them. CDR3 nucleotide sequence: TGTGCCAGCAGCTTGGAGTCGGGGGCGCAAGCTTTCTTT. Its translation is CASSLESGAQAFF. Variable domain in full (rest from reference TRBV5-6 and TRBJ1-1): DAGVTQSPTHLIKTRGQQVTLRCSPKSGHDTVSWYQQALGQGPQFIFQYYEEEERQRGNFPDRFSGHQFPNYSSELNVNALLLGDSALYLCASSLESGAQAFFGQGTRLTVV.

The chain recombines TRBV12-5 with TRBJ2-2; D ambiguous. This CDR3 contains 12 residues. In germline, CDR1 is LGHNT, CDR2 FRNRAP. The V and J ends lost 1 base and 7 bases respectively, with 4 bases between them. This CDR3 is CASGLGIGELFF. The CDR3 nucleotides are TGTGCTAGTGGTTTGGGAATCGGGGAGCTGTTTTTT.

Comment on this clone: Different DNA sequences within this sample yield the same CDR3. The chain is built from TRBV4-1 and TRBJ2-7; 10 bases are shared with TRBD2. In germline, CDR1 is MGHRA, CDR2 YSYEKL. The CDR3 totals 16 residues. Trimming cost V 0 bases and J 3 bases; bases outside gene matches: 5. The CDR3 DNA reads as TGCGCCAGCAGCCAAGATCTCCCTAGCGGGAGCTACGAGCAGTACTTC. Its translation is CASSQDLPSGSYEQYF.

J is TRBJ2-1 and V is TRBV29-1; 10 bases agree with TRBD1. Germline V CDR1 and CDR2: SQVTM, ANQGSEA. The V segment lost 6 bases and the J segment 5 bases; nucleotides outside the gene matches: 10. The CDR3 extends over 15 amino acids. The CDR3 DNA follows: TGCAGCGTGCCCCCGGACAGGGGGTATCACAATGAGCAGTTCTTC. It encodes CSVPPDRGYHNEQFF.

V usage is TRBV18 and J usage is TRBJ2-1, with 9 bases identical to TRBD1. CDR1 KGHSH and CDR2 LQKENI come from the germline V gene. This CDR3 has 17 amino acids. Trimming cost V 0 bases and J 3 bases; bases outside gene matches: 6. CDR3 nucleotides: TGTGCCAGCTCACCACCTTACAGGGGGCCGGTCTACAATGAGCAGTTCTTC. Its protein is CASSPPYRGPVYNEQFF.

The chain joins TRBV7-9 to TRBJ1-2; the D gene is possibly TRBD1 (6 bases). The CDR3 has 13 residues. V lost 4 bases, J lost 7 bases, and 13 bases lay in between. Germline-derived CDR1 and CDR2 are SEHNR and FQNEAQ (reference sequence). The CDR3 region is CASSSGDLGGYTF. The DNA of the CDR3 is TGTGCCAGCAGCTCAGGGGATCTGGGTGGCTACACCTTC.

V and J are TRBV6-6 and TRBJ2-5; 9 bases map to TRBD1. V dropped 10 bases and J dropped 9; count of bases not matched to a gene: 15. Germline CDR1 MNHNY, CDR2 SVGAGI (reference sequence). The CDR3 has 14 residues. In DNA form, the CDR3 reads TGTGCCACAAGAGACAGGGGGGATAGAAAGGCCCAGTACTTC. Amino acid sequence: CATRDRGDRKAQYF.

The genes are TRBV4-1 and TRBJ2-1; 7 bases align to TRBD2. Germline values: CDR1 MGHRA, CDR2 YSYEKL. Unmatched junction bases numbered 4, after V lost 2 bases and J lost 3 bases. This CDR3 is 15 amino acids long. The CDR3 coding sequence is TGCGCCAGCAGCCAAAAGGGCGGGAGCTACAATGAGCAGTTCTTC. Protein sequence: CASSQKGGSYNEQFF.

The chain joins TRBV14 to TRBJ2-3; tentative D call: TRBD2 (6 bases). V lost 0 bases to trimming and J lost 4 bases, with 14 bases between them. The CDR3 sequence is 16 residues long. Germline V gene data show CDR1 as SGHDN and CDR2 as FVKESK. The CDR3 protein is CASSQDVGGGADTQYF. DNA for the CDR3: TGTGCCAGCAGCCAAGACGTCGGGGGTGGGGCAGATACGCAGTATTTT.

V gene TRBV6-5 combines with J gene TRBJ1-5; maybe TRBD1 (5 bases). CDR3 length: 13 amino acids. V dropped 2 bases and J dropped 15 bases, with 17 bases sitting between them. Per the germline V gene, CDR1 is MNHEY and CDR2 is SVGAGI. CDR3 protein: CASSYTTKGVWHF. CDR3 nucleotide sequence: TGTGCCAGCAGTTACACGACCAAAGGGGTATGGCATTTT.

V and J are TRBV7-9 and TRBJ2-6; D perhaps matches TRBD1 (6 bases). V gave up 5 bases and J gave up 6 bases, with 17 bases separating them. Germline assignment: CDR1 SEHNR and CDR2 FQNEAQ (reference sequence). The CDR3 totals 16 residues. CDR3 sequence reads: CASSPGTFLKANVLTF. The DNA for the CDR3 is TGTGCCAGCAGCCCCGGGACATTCCTGAAGGCCAACGTCCTGACTTTC.

This chain links TRBV5-1 with TRBJ2-5; possibly TRBD1 for D (5 bases). In germline, CDR1 is SGHRS, CDR2 YFSETQ. This CDR3 is built from 15 residues. Trimming shortened V by 0 bases and J by 2 bases, and 11 bases separated the two germline ends. For the CDR3, the DNA is TGCGCCAGCAGCTTGGAAGGGGCCGTTCAAGAGACCCAGTACTTC. It is translated as CASSLEGAVQETQYF.

The V call is TRBV5-1, the J call TRBJ1-2, with TRBD1 matching over 8 bases. Germline V gene sequence: CDR1 SGHRS, CDR2 YFSETQ. The CDR3 sequence is 15 residues long. Trimming removed 4 bases from V and 4 bases from J; junction bases left unmatched: 9. The CDR3, as DNA: TGCGCCAGCAGCCTCGGACAGGGCCCCTTCTATGGCTACACCTTC. Translation gives CASSLGQGPFYGYTF.

This clone was found once. The chain employs TRBV21-1 and TRBJ1-5; TRBD1 was called by the table and not checked on the DNA. TRBV21-1 represents a pseudogene. CDR3 length equals 19 residues. CDR3 sequence (DNA): TGTGCCAGCAGCCCCCGTCCTGGACAGGGAAGGAATAGCAATCAGCCCCAGCATTTT. Translated, it gives CASSPRPGQGRNSNQPQHF.

In regard to this clone: This specimen includes other DNA sequences encoding the same CDR3. The rearrangement uses TRBV5-5 and TRBJ2-7, with D unresolved. Germline assignment: CDR1 SGHKS and CDR2 YYEKEE (reference sequence). This CDR3 spans 13 amino acids. With 4 bases removed from V and 0 bases from J, the gap between germline ends came to 8 bases. DNA of the CDR3: TGTGCCAGCAGCCTGCTGGGCTCCTACGAGCAGTACTTC. This sequence encodes CASSLLGSYEQYF.

The J gene is TRBJ2-3, the V gene TRBV28; 8 bases fit TRBD2. Germline loops: CDR1 MDHEN, CDR2 SYDVKM. The length of the CDR3 is 15 residues. J lost 9 bases, V lost 2 bases, and 10 bases had no gene match. The chain's CDR3 is CASSLTTSGISTQYF. For the CDR3, the DNA is TGTGCCAGCAGTTTAACCACTAGCGGTATTTCCACGCAGTATTTT.

This chain uses TRBV5-4 with TRBJ1-1; D gene unclear. The CDR3 loop spans 13 amino acids. Per germline, CDR1 SGHNT and CDR2 YYREEE (reference sequence). V lost 1 base and J 2 bases, leaving 6 bases between the germline ends. CDR3 sequence reads: CASSLPPNTEAFF. Here the CDR3 DNA reads TGTGCCAGCAGCTTGCCTCCAAACACTGAAGCTTTCTTT.

This sequence joins TRBV7-2 and TRBJ2-3, with D possibly matching TRBD1 (5 bases). The CDR3 consists of 12 residues. The germline gives CDR1 SGHTA, CDR2 FQGNSA. Trimming removed 2 bases from V and 6 bases from J, with 6 bases in between. CDR3 sequence: CASSLKGDTQYF. DNA for the CDR3: TGTGCCAGCAGCTTAAAGGGGGATACGCAGTATTTT.

This chain connects TRBV7-8 to TRBJ2-7; possibly TRBD2 for D (5 bases). CDR1 and CDR2 from the germline V gene are SGHVS and FQNEAQ. Trimming took 3 bases from V and 0 from J, leaving 6 bases between them. This CDR3 has 13 residues. CDR3 in DNA: TGTGCCAGCAGCTTTAGCGACTCCTACGAGCAGTACTTC. It specifies CASSFSDSYEQYF.

This clone was picked up one time. The V call is TRBV10-3, the J call TRBJ2-1; perhaps TRBD1 as D (5 bases). Germline-derived CDR1 and CDR2 are ENHRY and SYGVKD. CDR3 length: 15 residues. Trimming cost V 8 bases and J 2 bases, with 16 bases left between them. The CDR3 bases are TGTGCCATCCATGGGGCGGACAAACCCTACAATGAGCAGTTCTTC. Translating gives CAIHGADKPYNEQFF.

V and J are TRBV7-2 and TRBJ1-1, with D uncertain. Trimming removed 5 bases at V and 6 bases at J, with 7 bases between. The CDR3 covers 11 residues. The V gene's germline CDR1 is SGHTA and CDR2 FQGNSA. The CDR3 sequence: CASSQYPEAFF. Here the CDR3 DNA reads TGTGCCAGCAGCCAGTATCCTGAAGCTTTCTTT.

The chain employs TRBV4-3 and TRBJ1-2, with D possibly being TRBD1 (6 bases). V lost 7 bases and J 1 base, leaving 25 bases between the germline ends. There are 18 residues in the CDR3. CDR1 is LGHNA, CDR2 YSLEER, per germline. The CDR3 protein is CASTGTLGGPQSNYGYTF. The CDR3 nucleotides are TGCGCCAGCACTGGAACCCTGGGGGGGCCCCAGAGTAACTATGGCTACACCTTC.

The V call is TRBV29-1, the J call TRBJ2-3; 10 bases agree with TRBD2. With V trimmed by 5 bases and J by 1 base, 3 bases remained unmatched. Germline CDR1 SQVTM, CDR2 ANQGSEA. This CDR3 is 14 amino acids long. In DNA form, the CDR3 reads TGCAGCGTTACCGGGACTAGCGGCACAGATACGCAGTATTTT. As protein: CSVTGTSGTDTQYF.